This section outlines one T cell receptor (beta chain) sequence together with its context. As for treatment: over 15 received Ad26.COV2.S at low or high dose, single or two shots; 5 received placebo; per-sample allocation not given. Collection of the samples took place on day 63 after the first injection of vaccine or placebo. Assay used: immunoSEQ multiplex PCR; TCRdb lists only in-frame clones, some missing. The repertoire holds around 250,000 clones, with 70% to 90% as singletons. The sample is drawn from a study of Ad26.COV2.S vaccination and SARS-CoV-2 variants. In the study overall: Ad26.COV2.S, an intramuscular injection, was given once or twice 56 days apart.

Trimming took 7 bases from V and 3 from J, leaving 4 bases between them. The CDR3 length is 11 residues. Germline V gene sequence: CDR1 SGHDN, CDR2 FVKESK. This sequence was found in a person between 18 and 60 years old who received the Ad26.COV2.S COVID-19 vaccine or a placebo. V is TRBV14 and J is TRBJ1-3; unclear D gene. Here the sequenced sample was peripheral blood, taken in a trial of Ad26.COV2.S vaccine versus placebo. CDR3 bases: TGTGCCAGCAATCATGGAAACACCATATATTTT. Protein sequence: CASNHGNTIYF.